The rows below give T cell receptor beta chains drawn from one sample of a study of blood T cell repertoires in COVID-19. Here immunoSEQ multiplex PCR was the method, and the copy in TCRdb shows in-frame clones only, minus some. Of over 150,000 clones listed, more than 70% are singletons. The sequenced sample consisted of peripheral blood. All receptors derive from a man younger than 35 with active or convalescent COVID-19. Both conserved end residues are part of each CDR3. Fields, in order: D gene, clone size, J gene, V gene, CDR3 length, CDR3 DNA, CDR3 protein. The D gene is left open where the match is weak. Not all rows give a size; the values are once, few, many and, for expanded clones, a class.

TRBD1,-,TRBJ1-6,TRBV4-3,16,TGCGCCAGCAGCCAAGAAGAAGGGGGACAGGGGTTCACCCTCCACTTT,CASSQEEGGQGFTLHF
-,-,TRBJ1-1,TRBV6-5,13,TGTGCCAGCAGTTACGGAGGGGACACTGAAGCTTTCTTT,CASSYGGDTEAFF
TRBD1,-,TRBJ2-7,TRBV10-3,13,TGTGCCATCAGGGGTCGGACAGGGGACGAGCAGTACTTC,CAIRGRTGDEQYF
TRBD1,-,TRBJ2-2,TRBV7-4,18,TGTGCCAGCAGTTTAAACGCGCAGGGGGCGAGGAACACCGGGGAGCTGTTTTTT,CASSLNAQGARNTGELFF
-,once,TRBJ1-3,TRBV11-2,13,TGTGCCAGCAGCTGGGCTTCGGGAAACACCATATATTTT,CASSWASGNTIYF
-,many,TRBJ2-7,TRBV10-2,15,TGCGCCAGCAGTGGGGGGACACTGGTAACCTACGAGCAGTACTTC,CASSGGTLVTYEQYF
TRBD2,-,TRBJ2-7,TRBV28,16,TGTGCCAGCAGTTTCCGCTGGCTAGCGGGGAACTACGAGCAGTACTTC,CASSFRWLAGNYEQYF
-,-,TRBJ1-6,TRBV25-1,16,TGTGCCAGCAGTGTCTCAGGGGCATCCTATAATTCACCCCTCCACTTT,CASSVSGASYNSPLHF
TRBD2,few,TRBJ2-3,TRBV7-2,16,TGTGCCAGCAGCTTCCGTAGCGGGGGTAGCACAGATACGCAGTATTTT,CASSFRSGGSTDTQYF
TRBD1,-,TRBJ1-1,TRBV19,17,TGTGCCAGTAGTATTCTCCGGGACAGGGTCAGGGACACTGAAGCTTTCTTT,CASSILRDRVRDTEAFF
-,-,TRBJ2-7,TRBV11-2,14,TGTGCCAGCAGCTTAGTGCGGGGATCCTACGAGCAGTACTTC,CASSLVRGSYEQYF
-,-,TRBJ2-7,TRBV18,14,TGTGCCAGCTCACCATCTGCAGGGGTATACGAGCAGTACTTC,CASSPSAGVYEQYF
-,-,TRBJ2-7,TRBV6-2/TRBV6-3,13,TGTGCCAGCAGTTACTCGAAGAGCTACGAGCAGTACTTC,CASSYSKSYEQYF
-,-,TRBJ2-1,TRBV20-1,11,TGCAGTGCGGGGCGGGAAAACTGGCAGTTCTTC,CSAGRENWQFF
-,-,TRBJ2-7,TRBV6-5,15,TGTGCCAGCAGGCCTCCGGGCGGGTTAGACTACGAGCAGTACTTC,CASRPPGGLDYEQYF
-,few,TRBJ1-1,TRBV15,14,TGTGCCACCAGCAGATCCTTTATGAACACTGAAGCTTTCTTT,CATSRSFMNTEAFF
-,-,TRBJ1-5,TRBV25-1,16,TGTGCCAGCAGTGAATTGGGCAGGGCAGAGGATCAGCCCCAGCATTTT,CASSELGRAEDQPQHF
TRBD1,-,TRBJ1-1,TRBV3-1/TRBV3-2,14,TGTGCCAGCAGCCAGGACAGGGCGAACACTGAAGCTTTCTTT,CASSQDRANTEAFF
TRBD1,few,TRBJ2-2,TRBV19,18,TGTGCCAGTAGTATAGATGCCGGGACAGGGGCCTACACCGGGGAGCTGTTTTTT,CASSIDAGTGAYTGELFF
-,-,TRBJ1-5,TRBV10-1,13,TGCGCCAGCAGTGGAGGACATGATCAGCCCCAGCATTTT,CASSGGHDQPQHF
TRBD2,-,TRBJ2-7,TRBV7-2,16,TGTGCCAGCAGCTTAACCACACGGGAGGGACAATACGAGCAGTACTTC,CASSLTTREGQYEQYF
TRBD2,-,TRBJ2-3,TRBV13,16,TGTGCCAGCAGCTCCCGGACTAGCGGAGGCACAGATACGCAGTATTTT,CASSSRTSGGTDTQYF
-,-,TRBJ1-2,TRBV12-3/TRBV12-4,13,TGTGCCAGCAGTCCCCAGGGTCGCTATGGCTACACCTTC,CASSPQGRYGYTF
-,-,TRBJ2-3,TRBV7-6,16,TGTGCCAGCAGCTTAGTGGGCCAGGGTGTCACAGATACGCAGTATTTT,CASSLVGQGVTDTQYF
TRBD2,-,TRBJ2-1,TRBV19,17,TGTGCCAGTACCCGTAGACTAGCGGGAGGATCGGGTGGTGAGCAGTTCTTC,CASTRRLAGGSGGEQFF
-,-,TRBJ1-3,TRBV9,14,TGTGCCAGCAGCGGAGGGGGCTCTGGAAACACCATATATTTT,CASSGGGSGNTIYF